Sequencing of this T cell receptor beta chain was carried out in a study of regulatory T cells in long-lasting Graves disease. The wider study: Persistent cases were those of Graves' disease that involved over 5 years of antithyroid drugs with positive TSH receptor antibodies.

V was shortened by 6 bases and J by 1 base, with 9 bases between the two germline ends. In germline, CDR1 is MNHNS, CDR2 SASEGT. The CDR3 has 13 amino acids. Time point specified: persistent/refractory GD, antithyroid drugs over 5 years with positive TRAb. The TCR library used RNA extracted from PBMCs. EDTA tubes were used for drawing around 9 milliliters of peripheral blood. General study findings and limits: Only a small sample size was used, which may have cut accuracy. Preferential use of TRBV28, TRBJ1-2 and TRBJ2-5 was seen in persistent disease.

iRepertoire HTBI primers and Arm-PCR of CDR3 regions built TCR beta libraries. Using its own MiXCR run on the multiplex PCR reads, TCRdb lists one record per CDR3 protein. The table has a few hundred thousand distinct CDR3 sequences, roughly 21% seen once. As regards this clonotype: The target antigen is unknown.

This sequence was found in a female donor with Graves disease. This chain uses TRBV6-1 with TRBJ1-1; D call uncertain. The source material was peripheral blood mononuclear cells (PBMCs), sampled when the disease was refractory, from a patient treated with antithyroid drugs. The CDR3: CASSRMWNTEAFF. DNA of the CDR3: TGTGCCAGCAGCAGAATGTGGAACACTGAAGCTTTCTTT.